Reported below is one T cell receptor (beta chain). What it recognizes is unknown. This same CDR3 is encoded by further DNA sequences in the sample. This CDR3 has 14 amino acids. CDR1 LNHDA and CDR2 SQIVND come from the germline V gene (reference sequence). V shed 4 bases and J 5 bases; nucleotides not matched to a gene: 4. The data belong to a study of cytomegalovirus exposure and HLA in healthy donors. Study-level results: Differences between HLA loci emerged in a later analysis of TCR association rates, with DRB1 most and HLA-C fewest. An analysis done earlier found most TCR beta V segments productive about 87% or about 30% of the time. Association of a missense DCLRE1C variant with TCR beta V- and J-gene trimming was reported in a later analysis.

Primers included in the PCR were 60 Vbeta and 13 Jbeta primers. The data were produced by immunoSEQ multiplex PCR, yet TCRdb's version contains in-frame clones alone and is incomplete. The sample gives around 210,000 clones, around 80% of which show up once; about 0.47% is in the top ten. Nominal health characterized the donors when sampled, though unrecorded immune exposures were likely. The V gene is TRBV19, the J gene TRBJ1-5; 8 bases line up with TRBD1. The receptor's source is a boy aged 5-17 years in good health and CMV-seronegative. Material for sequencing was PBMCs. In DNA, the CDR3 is TGTGCCAGTAGTACAACAGGGGGGCATCAGCCCCAGCATTTT. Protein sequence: CASSTTGGHQPQHF.